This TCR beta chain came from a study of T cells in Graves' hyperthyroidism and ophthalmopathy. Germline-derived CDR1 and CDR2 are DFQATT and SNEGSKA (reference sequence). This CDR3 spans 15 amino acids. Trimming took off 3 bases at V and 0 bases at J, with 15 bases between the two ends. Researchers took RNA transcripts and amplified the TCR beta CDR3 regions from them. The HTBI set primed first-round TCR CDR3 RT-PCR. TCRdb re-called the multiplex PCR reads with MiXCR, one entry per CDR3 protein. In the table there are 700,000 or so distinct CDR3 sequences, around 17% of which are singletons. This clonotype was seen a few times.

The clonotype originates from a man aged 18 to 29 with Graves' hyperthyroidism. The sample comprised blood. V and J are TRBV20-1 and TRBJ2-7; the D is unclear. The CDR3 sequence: CSASALMVSSYEQYF. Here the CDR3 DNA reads TGCAGTGCTAGCGCGCTCATGGTGAGCTCCTACGAGCAGTACTTC.